This T cell receptor beta chain was identified in a study of T cells after yellow fever vaccination (dated by TCRdb to about 2019). Some background on the complete study: The SMART-Seq v4 Ultra Low Input RNA kit was used to prepare libraries from fractions with low cell numbers. To follow T-cell clones before and after primary and booster YFV17D yellow fever vaccination, bulk TCR alpha and beta repertoires were sequenced over time. Two healthy male donors, one aged 18 to 30 and one aged 30 to 40 years, were included in the cohort. Blood was collected at multiple timepoints before and after primary and secondary immunization, and bulk PBMC replicates and cell subsets were isolated.

The sample's treatment or condition, from its label and the paper: live attenuated yellow fever vaccine strain. PBMCs were isolated from peripheral blood using a standard Ficoll-Paque protocol. Dynabeads CD4 and CD8 positive selection kits were used to isolate the CD4 and CD8 T-cell fractions. TriZol was used to extract RNA from bulk PBMCs, from CD4 and CD8 fractions, and from dextramer-positive and dextramer-negative fractions. What the research found in general, with its limitations: Because only a couple of donors were included in the study, the extent to which the findings can be generalized is limited. After the booster, most clones that had expanded after primary vaccination were detected again (approximately 95% of CD4 and 70% to 90% of CD8), suggesting broad maintenance of memory. The secondary T-cell response was weaker than the primary response but faster, peaking on day 5 instead of day 15. Computational filtering was needed because FACS-sorted repertoires could contain abundant contaminating clonotypes from the bulk population. A small share of clonotypes was detected in both CD4 and CD8 compartments, with the overlap likely arising from convergent recombination.

TCR cDNA was synthesized by 5'RACE template switching, which introduced a universal primer site and unique molecular identifiers. Priming of cDNA synthesis was performed from both the TCR alpha and TCR beta constant segments. Library amplification involved two PCR steps, and the second step added sample barcodes and sequencing adapters. Sequencing of libraries was done on Illumina HiSeq 2500 (2x100 bp) or NovaSeq (2x150 bp). Per the authors' processing: Reads were demultiplexed and collapsed into UMI consensus sequences with MIGEC, and V(D)J alignment was performed with MiXCR. Vaccine-responding clonotypes were identified with edgeR using replicate PBMC samples, with FDR below 0.01 and a log2 fold change above 5 up to day 15 being required. Bulk clonotypes were assigned CD4 or CD8 identity according to which sequenced CD4 or CD8 repertoire held them at higher abundance. TCRdb cleaned the public reads at Q25 with fastp, built clones with MiXCR and kept in-frame beta chains. Merged by CDR3 protein, the rows form single entries marked with the most common genes and DNA. TCRdb, not the original authors, processed these V and J calls. The sample data list a few hundred thousand distinct CDR3 sequences, and roughly 13% of these were observed just once. Around 0.55% of the sample is taken by the ten largest.

A word on this clonotype: This clone's antigen is unknown. Base qualities are missing; no much larger clone stands one base away.

The CDR3, cysteine through phenylalanine, is 16 amino acids long. Kept here is only the CDR3 DNA, which spans 48 bases and is read in frame from base 1. This specimen was CD4+ T cells sorted from PBMCs, taken 45 days after the yellow fever booster vaccination. This chain is built from TRBV21-1 and TRBJ2-7; the DNA was not compared with TRBD2, the D call given in the table. TRBV21-1 is a documented pseudogene. This TCR came from a man younger than 40 who received the YFV17D yellow fever vaccine. CDR3 region: CASSISPTGQRYEQYF. The nucleotide sequence reads TGTGCCAGCAGCATTAGCCCGACGGGACAGCGGTACGAGCAGTACTTC.